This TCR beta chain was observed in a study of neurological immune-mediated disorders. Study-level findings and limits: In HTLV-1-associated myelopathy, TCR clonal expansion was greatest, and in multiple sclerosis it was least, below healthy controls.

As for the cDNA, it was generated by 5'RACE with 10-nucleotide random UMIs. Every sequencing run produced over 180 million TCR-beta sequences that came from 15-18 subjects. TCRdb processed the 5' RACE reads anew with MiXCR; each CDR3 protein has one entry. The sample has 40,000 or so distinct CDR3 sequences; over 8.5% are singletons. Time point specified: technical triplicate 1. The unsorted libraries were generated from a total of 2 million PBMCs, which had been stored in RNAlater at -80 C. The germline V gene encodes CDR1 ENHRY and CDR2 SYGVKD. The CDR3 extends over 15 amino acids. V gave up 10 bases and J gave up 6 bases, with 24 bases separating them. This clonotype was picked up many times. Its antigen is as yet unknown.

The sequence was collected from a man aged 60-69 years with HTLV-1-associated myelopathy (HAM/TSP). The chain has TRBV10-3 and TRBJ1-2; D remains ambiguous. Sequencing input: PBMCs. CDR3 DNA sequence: TGTGCCAGTACTTCCCGGCGGGAGGATTTCAATGGCTACACCTTC. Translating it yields CASTSRREDFNGYTF.